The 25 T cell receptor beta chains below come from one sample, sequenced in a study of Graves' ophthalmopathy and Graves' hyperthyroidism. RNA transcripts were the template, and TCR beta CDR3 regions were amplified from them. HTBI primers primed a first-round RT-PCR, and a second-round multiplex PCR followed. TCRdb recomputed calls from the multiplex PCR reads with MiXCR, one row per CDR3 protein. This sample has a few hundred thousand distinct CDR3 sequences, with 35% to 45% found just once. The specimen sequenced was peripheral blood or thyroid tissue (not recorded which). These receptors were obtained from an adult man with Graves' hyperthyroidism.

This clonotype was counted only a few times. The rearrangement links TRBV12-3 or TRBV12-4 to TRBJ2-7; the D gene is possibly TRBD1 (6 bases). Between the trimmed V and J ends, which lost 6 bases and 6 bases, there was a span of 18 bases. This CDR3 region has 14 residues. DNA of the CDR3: TGTGCCAGCAGCAGGGGCCCCCCAGGGTCCGAGCAGTACTTC. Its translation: CASSRGPPGSEQYF.

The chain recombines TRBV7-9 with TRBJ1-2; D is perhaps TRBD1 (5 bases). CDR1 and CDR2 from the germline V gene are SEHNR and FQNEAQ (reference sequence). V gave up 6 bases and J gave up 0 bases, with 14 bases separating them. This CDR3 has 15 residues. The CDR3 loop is CASSFGDGANYGYTF. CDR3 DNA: TGTGCCAGCAGTTTCGGGGACGGAGCTAACTATGGCTACACCTTC.

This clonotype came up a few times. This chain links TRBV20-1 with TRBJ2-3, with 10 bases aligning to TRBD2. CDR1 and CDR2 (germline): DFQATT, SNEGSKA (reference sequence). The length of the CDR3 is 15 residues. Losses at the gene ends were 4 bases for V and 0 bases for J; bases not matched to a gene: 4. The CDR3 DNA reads TGCAGTGCTATTGGTAGCGGGGGGAGCACAGATACGCAGTATTTT. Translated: CSAIGSGGSTDTQYF.

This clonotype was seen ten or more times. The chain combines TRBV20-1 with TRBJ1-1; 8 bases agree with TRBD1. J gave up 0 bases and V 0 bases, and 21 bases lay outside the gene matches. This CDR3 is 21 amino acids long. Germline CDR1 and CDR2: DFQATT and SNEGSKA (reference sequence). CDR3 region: CSARDLRDSRRQGMMNTEAFF. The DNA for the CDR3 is TGCAGTGCTAGAGATTTGCGAGATTCCCGTAGACAGGGGATGATGAACACTGAAGCTTTCTTT.

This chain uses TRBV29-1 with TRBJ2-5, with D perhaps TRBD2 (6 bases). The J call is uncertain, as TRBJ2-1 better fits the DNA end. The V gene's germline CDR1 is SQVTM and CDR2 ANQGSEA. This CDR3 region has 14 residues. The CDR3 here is CSVTPERVNNEQFF. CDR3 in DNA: TGCAGCGTTACCCCTGAGCGGGTCAACAATGAGCAGTTCTTC.

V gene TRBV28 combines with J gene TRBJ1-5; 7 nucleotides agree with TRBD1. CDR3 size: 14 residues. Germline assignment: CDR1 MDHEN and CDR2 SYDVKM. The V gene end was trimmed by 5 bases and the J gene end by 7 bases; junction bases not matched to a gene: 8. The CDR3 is CASSPREQGQPQHF. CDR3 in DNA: TGTGCCAGCAGTCCCCGGGAACAGGGGCAGCCCCAGCATTTT.

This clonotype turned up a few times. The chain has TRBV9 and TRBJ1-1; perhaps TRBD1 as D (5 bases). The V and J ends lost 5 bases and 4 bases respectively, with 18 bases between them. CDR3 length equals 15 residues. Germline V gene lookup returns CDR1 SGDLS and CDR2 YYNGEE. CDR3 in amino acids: CASRFAGGRGTEAFF. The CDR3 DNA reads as TGTGCCAGCAGGTTCGCCGGGGGTCGGGGCACTGAAGCTTTCTTT.

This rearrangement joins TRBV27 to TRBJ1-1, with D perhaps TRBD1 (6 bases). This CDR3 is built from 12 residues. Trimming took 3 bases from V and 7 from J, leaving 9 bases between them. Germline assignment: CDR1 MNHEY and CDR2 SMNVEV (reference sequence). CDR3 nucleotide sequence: TGTGCCAGCAGTTTGGACAGTTGTGAAGCTTTCTTT. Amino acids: CASSLDSCEAFF.

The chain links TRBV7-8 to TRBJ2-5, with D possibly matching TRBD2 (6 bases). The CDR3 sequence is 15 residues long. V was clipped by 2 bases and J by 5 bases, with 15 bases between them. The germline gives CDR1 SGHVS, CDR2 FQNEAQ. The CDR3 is CASSLLGPGVETQYF. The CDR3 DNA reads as TGTGCCAGCAGCTTATTAGGCCCGGGGGTGGAGACCCAGTACTTC.

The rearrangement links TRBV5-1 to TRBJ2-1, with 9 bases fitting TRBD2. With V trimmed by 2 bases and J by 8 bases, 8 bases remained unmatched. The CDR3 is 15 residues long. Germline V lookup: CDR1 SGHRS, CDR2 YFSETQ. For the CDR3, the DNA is TGCGCCAGCAGCTTTGGGCGGGGGGGCCTCGATGAGCAGTTCTTC. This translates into CASSFGRGGLDEQFF.

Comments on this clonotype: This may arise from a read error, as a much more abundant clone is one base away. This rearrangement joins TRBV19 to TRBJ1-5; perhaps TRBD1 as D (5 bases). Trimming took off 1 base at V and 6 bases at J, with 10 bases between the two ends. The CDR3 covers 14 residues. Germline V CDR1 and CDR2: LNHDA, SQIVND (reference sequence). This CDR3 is CASSIGRESQPQHF. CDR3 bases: TGTGCCAGTAGTATAGGCAGGGAAAGTCAGCCCCAGCATTTT.

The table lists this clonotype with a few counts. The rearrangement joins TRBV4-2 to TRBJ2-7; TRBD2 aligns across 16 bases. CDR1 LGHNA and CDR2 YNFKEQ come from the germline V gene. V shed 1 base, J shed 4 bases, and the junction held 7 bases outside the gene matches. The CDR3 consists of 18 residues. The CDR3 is CASSQALGTSGRGYEQYF. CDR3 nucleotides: TGTGCCAGCAGCCAAGCTCTGGGGACTAGCGGGAGGGGTTACGAGCAGTACTTC.

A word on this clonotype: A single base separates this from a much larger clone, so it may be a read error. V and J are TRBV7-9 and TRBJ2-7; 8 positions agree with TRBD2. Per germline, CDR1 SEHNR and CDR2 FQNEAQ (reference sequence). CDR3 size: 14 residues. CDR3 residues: CASNLARGAYEQYF. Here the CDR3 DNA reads TGTGCCAGCAACTTAGCGCGGGGGGCCTACGAGCAGTACTTC.

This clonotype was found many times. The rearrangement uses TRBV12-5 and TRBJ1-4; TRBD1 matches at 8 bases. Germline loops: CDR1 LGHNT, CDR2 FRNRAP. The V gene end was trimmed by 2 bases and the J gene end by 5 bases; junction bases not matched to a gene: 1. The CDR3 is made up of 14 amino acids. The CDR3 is CASGLYRGNEKLFF. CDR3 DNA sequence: TGTGCTAGTGGTTTGTACAGGGGGAATGAAAAACTGTTTTTT.

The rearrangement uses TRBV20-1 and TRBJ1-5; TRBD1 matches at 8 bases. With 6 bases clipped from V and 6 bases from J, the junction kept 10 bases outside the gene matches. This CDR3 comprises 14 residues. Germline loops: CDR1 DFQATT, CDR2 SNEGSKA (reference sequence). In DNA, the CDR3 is TGCAGTGCCACCCCGACAGGGGCAAGTCAGCCCCAGCATTTT. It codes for CSATPTGASQPQHF.

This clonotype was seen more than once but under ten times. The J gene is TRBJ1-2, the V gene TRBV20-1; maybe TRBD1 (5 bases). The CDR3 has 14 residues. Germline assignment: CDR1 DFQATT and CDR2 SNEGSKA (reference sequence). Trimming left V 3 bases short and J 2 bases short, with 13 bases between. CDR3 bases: TGCAGTGCTAGGGAGGGGATCCGGAACTATGGCTACACCTTC. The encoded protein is CSAREGIRNYGYTF.

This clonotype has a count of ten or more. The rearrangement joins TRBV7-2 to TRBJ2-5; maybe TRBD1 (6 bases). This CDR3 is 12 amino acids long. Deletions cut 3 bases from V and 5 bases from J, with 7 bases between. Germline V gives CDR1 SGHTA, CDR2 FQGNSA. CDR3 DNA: TGTGCCAGCAGCTTCACAGGGGAGACCCAGTACTTC. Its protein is CASSFTGETQYF.

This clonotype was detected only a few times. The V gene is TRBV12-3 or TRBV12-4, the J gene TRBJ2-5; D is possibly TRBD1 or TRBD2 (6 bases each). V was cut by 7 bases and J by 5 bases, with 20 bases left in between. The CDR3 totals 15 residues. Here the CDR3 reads CASTHGGAGEETQYF. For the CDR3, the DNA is TGTGCCAGCACCCACGGGGGCGCGGGTGAGGAGACCCAGTACTTC.

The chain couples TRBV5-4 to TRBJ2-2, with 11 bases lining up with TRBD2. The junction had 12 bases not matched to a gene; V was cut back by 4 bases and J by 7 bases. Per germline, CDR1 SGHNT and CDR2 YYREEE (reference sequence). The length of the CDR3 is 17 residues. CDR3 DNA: TGTGCCAGCAGCCATTCTAGCGGGAGGCTCTGGTACGGGGAGCTGTTTTTT. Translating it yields CASSHSSGRLWYGELFF.

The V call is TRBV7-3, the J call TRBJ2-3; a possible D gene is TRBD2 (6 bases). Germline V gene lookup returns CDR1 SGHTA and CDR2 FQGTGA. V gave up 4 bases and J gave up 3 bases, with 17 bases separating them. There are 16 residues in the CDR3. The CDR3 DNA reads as TGTGCCAGCAGCTCCTCGAGTGGCGGGATTACAGATACGCAGTATTTT. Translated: CASSSSSGGITDTQYF.

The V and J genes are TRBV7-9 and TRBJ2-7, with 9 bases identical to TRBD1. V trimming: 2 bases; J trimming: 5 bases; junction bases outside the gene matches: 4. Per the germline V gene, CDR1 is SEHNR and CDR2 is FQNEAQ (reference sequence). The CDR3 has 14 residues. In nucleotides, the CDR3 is TGTGCCAGCAGCTTATTTACAGGGGGCGACGAGCAGTACTTC. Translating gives CASSLFTGGDEQYF.

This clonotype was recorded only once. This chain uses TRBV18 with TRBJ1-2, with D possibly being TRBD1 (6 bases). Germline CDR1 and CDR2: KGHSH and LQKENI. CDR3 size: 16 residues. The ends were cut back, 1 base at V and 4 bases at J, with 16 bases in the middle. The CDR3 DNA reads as TGTGCCAGCTCACCACGGACAGTTGGGGTAACCTATGGCTACACCTTC. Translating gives CASSPRTVGVTYGYTF.

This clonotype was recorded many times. CDR3 sequence reads: CATSDSFPTGTRGEYEQYF. Here the CDR3 DNA reads TGTGCCACCAGTGATTCCTTTCCCACCGGGACGAGGGGCGAATACGAGCAGTACTTC. The rearrangement joins TRBV24-1 to TRBJ2-7; D may be TRBD1 or TRBD2 (5 bases each). The CDR3 is 19 residues long. Deletions cut 2 bases from V and 4 bases from J, with 26 bases between. Germline CDR1 reads KGHDR; CDR2 reads SFDVKD.

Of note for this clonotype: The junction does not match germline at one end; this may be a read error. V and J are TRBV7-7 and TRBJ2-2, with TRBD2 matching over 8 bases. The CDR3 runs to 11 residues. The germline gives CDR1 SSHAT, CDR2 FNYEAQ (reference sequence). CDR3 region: CASSSAGGLFF. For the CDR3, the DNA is TGTGCTAGCAGCTCTGCGGGGGGGCTGTTTTTT.

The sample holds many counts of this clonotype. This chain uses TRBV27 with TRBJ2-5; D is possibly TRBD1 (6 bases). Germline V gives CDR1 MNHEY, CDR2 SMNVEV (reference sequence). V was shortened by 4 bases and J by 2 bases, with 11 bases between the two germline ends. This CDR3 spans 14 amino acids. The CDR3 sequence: CASSSHGQQETQYF. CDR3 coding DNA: TGTGCCAGCAGTTCCCACGGACAGCAAGAGACCCAGTACTTC.